The rows below give T cell receptor beta chains drawn from one sample of a study of identical twins. MiXCR, run by TCRdb on the 5' RACE reads, gives a single entry per CDR3 protein. This sample has roughly 500,000 distinct CDR3 sequences, with roughly a fifth found just once. The sample was also reused in another study, on T cells expressing NK-cell markers.

The sequencing input was CD4+ T cells sorted from blood. The receptors shown here come from a woman aged 18 to 35 in good health. Each CDR3 is given with its conserved first and last residue. The order of the fields is clone size, V gene, J gene, D gene, CDR3 DNA, CDR3 protein. D genes are given only for firm matches. Expanded clones are given a class, and other clones once, few, many or no size at all.

clone_size: NA; v_call: TRBV6-2/TRBV6-3; j_call: TRBJ2-7; d_call: NA; cdr3_nt: TGTGCCAGCAGTTCGCCCCGGGACGCTTACGAGCAGTACTTC; cdr3_aa: CASSSPRDAYEQYF
clone_size: NA; v_call: TRBV6-1; j_call: TRBJ2-2; d_call: TRBD2; cdr3_nt: TGTGCCAGCAGGGCGTTTGGGGGAGGGGCCCCCGGGGAGCTGTTTTTT; cdr3_aa: CASRAFGGGAPGELFF
clone_size: NA; v_call: TRBV7-2; j_call: TRBJ2-1; d_call: NA; cdr3_nt: TGTGCCAGCAGCCCCGGGACCGATTCAGAGTTCTTC; cdr3_aa: CASSPGTDSEFF
clone_size: few; v_call: TRBV12-3/TRBV12-4; j_call: TRBJ2-7; d_call: TRBD1; cdr3_nt: TGTGCCAGCAGTTTAGGGGGACAGGGGGCGGGGGAGCAGTACTTC; cdr3_aa: CASSLGGQGAGEQYF
clone_size: many; v_call: TRBV5-1; j_call: TRBJ2-2; d_call: TRBD1; cdr3_nt: TGCGCCAGCAGCCCTCTATGGGACAGCCTCACCGGGGAGCTGTTTTTT; cdr3_aa: CASSPLWDSLTGELFF
clone_size: NA; v_call: TRBV5-6; j_call: TRBJ2-2; d_call: NA; cdr3_nt: TGTGCCAGCAGCTTGGTGCGGCCTAGCGCTTATACCGGGGAGCTGTTTTTT; cdr3_aa: CASSLVRPSAYTGELFF
clone_size: NA; v_call: TRBV6-5; j_call: TRBJ2-5; d_call: NA; cdr3_nt: TGTGCCAGCAGTATACGGGGGTCACCTTACCAAGAGACCCAGTACTTC; cdr3_aa: CASSIRGSPYQETQYF
clone_size: NA; v_call: TRBV6-1; j_call: TRBJ1-2; d_call: NA; cdr3_nt: TGTGGCGGAGGAGGGGCCGTGAGTGGCTATGGCTACACCTTC; cdr3_aa: CGGGGAVSGYGYTF
clone_size: NA; v_call: TRBV20-1; j_call: TRBJ2-1; d_call: NA; cdr3_nt: TGCAGTGCTGAGGGGAGGACATACAATGAGCAGTTCTTC; cdr3_aa: CSAEGRTYNEQFF
clone_size: NA; v_call: TRBV20-1; j_call: TRBJ2-1; d_call: TRBD2; cdr3_nt: TGCAGTGCTAGACTCGCGGGAGTTGTAAATGAGCAGTTCTTC; cdr3_aa: CSARLAGVVNEQFF
clone_size: few; v_call: TRBV27; j_call: TRBJ1-2; d_call: NA; cdr3_nt: TGTGCCAGCAGTTTATTAACTACGGGCAGGGGACATAACTATGGCTACACCTTC; cdr3_aa: CASSLLTTGRGHNYGYTF
clone_size: few; v_call: TRBV6-5; j_call: TRBJ2-7; d_call: TRBD2; cdr3_nt: TGTGCCAGCGGGGGGGGGTACGAGCAGTACTTC; cdr3_aa: CASGGGYEQYF
clone_size: NA; v_call: TRBV27; j_call: TRBJ1-4; d_call: TRBD1; cdr3_nt: TGTGCCAGCAGTTTCTCCGGGACAGGGGGGAGTGAAAAACTGTTTTTT; cdr3_aa: CASSFSGTGGSEKLFF
clone_size: NA; v_call: TRBV7-2; j_call: TRBJ2-7; d_call: NA; cdr3_nt: TGTGCCAGCAGCTTACGAGGCATCGGGGACCACGAGCAGTACTTC; cdr3_aa: CASSLRGIGDHEQYF
clone_size: NA; v_call: TRBV6-1; j_call: TRBJ1-3; d_call: TRBD1; cdr3_nt: TGTGCCAGCACCTTAACAGGGGGCTTAGGAGGAAACACCATATATTTT; cdr3_aa: CASTLTGGLGGNTIYF
clone_size: NA; v_call: TRBV6-2/TRBV6-3; j_call: TRBJ2-2; d_call: NA; cdr3_nt: TGTGCCACCTCGCCCAGGGGAGACGGGGAGCTGTTTTTT; cdr3_aa: CATSPRGDGELFF
clone_size: few; v_call: TRBV4-3; j_call: TRBJ2-2; d_call: TRBD1; cdr3_nt: TGCGCCAGCAGCCAAGGGCGACAGGGGGCGGGCACCGGGGAGCTGTTTTTT; cdr3_aa: CASSQGRQGAGTGELFF
clone_size: NA; v_call: TRBV20-1; j_call: TRBJ1-5; d_call: NA; cdr3_nt: TGCAGTGCGCGGGAATACAATTCGGGCAATCAGCCCCAGCATTTT; cdr3_aa: CSAREYNSGNQPQHF
clone_size: NA; v_call: TRBV7-9; j_call: TRBJ2-1; d_call: NA; cdr3_nt: TGTGCCAGCAGCCCGGTGGGTCCGAACAATGAGCAGTTCTTC; cdr3_aa: CASSPVGPNNEQFF
clone_size: few; v_call: TRBV12-3/TRBV12-4; j_call: TRBJ2-1; d_call: NA; cdr3_nt: TGTGCCAGCAGTTTAGAACGGGCGGGCGGGGAGTACAATGAGCAGTTCTTC; cdr3_aa: CASSLERAGGEYNEQFF
clone_size: NA; v_call: TRBV4-2; j_call: TRBJ1-2; d_call: TRBD1; cdr3_nt: TGTGCCAGCAGCCTTTTCCCGGGACAGGGGGACCTGAACTATGGCTACACCTTC; cdr3_aa: CASSLFPGQGDLNYGYTF
clone_size: NA; v_call: TRBV7-2; j_call: TRBJ2-7; d_call: TRBD2; cdr3_nt: TGTGCCAGCAGCCGCCAAGCGGGATACTCCTACGAGCAGTACTTC; cdr3_aa: CASSRQAGYSYEQYF
clone_size: NA; v_call: TRBV3-1; j_call: TRBJ2-1; d_call: NA; cdr3_nt: TGTGCCAGCAGCCTGAATCGACTAACCCTGGGTGATAAGCAGTTCTTC; cdr3_aa: CASSLNRLTLGDKQFF
clone_size: NA; v_call: TRBV6-1; j_call: TRBJ2-5; d_call: TRBD2; cdr3_nt: TGTGCCAGCAGTGTCATAGCGGGAGGGGGAGAGACCCAGTACTTC; cdr3_aa: CASSVIAGGGETQYF
clone_size: many; v_call: TRBV12-5; j_call: TRBJ2-2; d_call: NA; cdr3_nt: TGTGCTAGTGGTTTAACGGCGCGTGGGGAGCTGTTTTTT; cdr3_aa: CASGLTARGELFF
clone_size: few; v_call: TRBV6-1; j_call: TRBJ2-7; d_call: NA; cdr3_nt: TGTGCCAGCAGAGTCGGACCCGCTTACGAGCAGTACTTC; cdr3_aa: CASRVGPAYEQYF
clone_size: few; v_call: TRBV5-5; j_call: TRBJ2-1; d_call: TRBD2; cdr3_nt: TGTGCCAGCAGCTTTAGCGGGGGGGCTTCTGAGCAGTTCTTC; cdr3_aa: CASSFSGGASEQFF
clone_size: NA; v_call: TRBV7-8; j_call: TRBJ1-1; d_call: NA; cdr3_nt: TGTGCCAGCAGCTTAGGAGATTGGACAGCGGGAGCTTTCTTT; cdr3_aa: CASSLGDWTAGAFF
clone_size: once; v_call: TRBV6-1; j_call: TRBJ2-1; d_call: NA; cdr3_nt: TGTGCCAGCTGGACTGTCGATGAGCAGTTCTTC; cdr3_aa: CASWTVDEQFF